The 6 T cell receptor beta chains in this list originate from one sample, sequenced in a study of human T cells and chemical hapten exposure. MiXCR, run by TCRdb on the RACE reads, gives a single entry per CDR3 protein. Among around 56,000 distinct CDR3 sequences listed, 9.5% to 10% were seen once. Described time point: pre-sensitization, week 0. As to treatment: therapeutic diphenylcyclopropenone sensitization with weekly scalp DPC. Source: whole blood, taken in connection with sensitization to the hapten diphenylcyclopropenone (DPC). These receptors all come from a man aged 40-49 years with alopecia areata. Some clones in this sample may be carry-over from other donors' samples.

This clonotype was counted at least ten times. The chain combines TRBV6-1 with TRBJ2-1; 11 positions match TRBD2. This CDR3 contains 19 residues. Trimming at V came to 2 bases and at J to 8 bases, leaving 17 bases not matched to a gene. Germline CDR1 MNHNS, CDR2 SASEGT. The CDR3 DNA reads TGTGCCAGCAGTGAACGAGGGGCTGGTAGCGGGAGGGCCGCCTATGAGCAGTTCTTC. This encodes CASSERGAGSGRAAYEQFF.

This clonotype occurred many times. The J gene is TRBJ2-1, the V gene TRBV20-1, with D possibly called TRBD1 or TRBD2 (6 bases each). Trimming removed 1 base at V and 0 bases at J, with 10 bases between. The germline V gene has CDR1 DFQATT and CDR2 SNEGSKA (reference sequence). The CDR3 loop spans 15 amino acids. CDR3 residues: CSARVGGSSYNEQFF. CDR3 coding DNA: TGCAGTGCTAGAGTAGGGGGGAGCTCCTACAATGAGCAGTTCTTC.

The V gene is TRBV25-1, the J gene TRBJ1-1, with D perhaps matching TRBD1 (6 bases). Per the germline V gene, CDR1 is MGHDK and CDR2 is SYGVNS. Between the trimmed V and J ends, which lost 3 bases and 4 bases, there was a span of 15 bases. The CDR3 contains 15 residues. The CDR3 bases are TGTGCCAGCAGTGACCCCTCAGGGGCGCGCACTGAAGCTTTCTTT. It is translated as CASSDPSGARTEAFF. Together with reference TRBV25-1 and TRBJ1-1, the CDR3 gives the full variable domain: EADIYQTPRYLVIGTGKKITLECSQTMGHDKMYWYQQDPGMELHLIHYSYGVNSTEKGDLSSESTVSRIRTEHFPLTLESARPSHTSQYLCASSDPSGARTEAFFGQGTRLTVV.

The rearrangement links TRBV6-6 to TRBJ2-3; D might be TRBD2 (6 bases). V was cut by 1 base and J by 5 bases, with 13 bases left in between. Germline V gives CDR1 MNHNY, CDR2 SVGAGI (reference sequence). The CDR3 length is 15 residues. The CDR3 loop reads CASSYWAGSQDTQYF. CDR3 sequence (DNA): TGTGCCAGCAGTTACTGGGCGGGATCGCAAGATACGCAGTATTTT.

The chain carries TRBV9 and TRBJ2-3; TRBD2 might be the D (5 bases). This CDR3 has 13 residues. V was shortened by 1 base and J by 4 bases, with 7 bases between the two germline ends. Germline V gene sequence: CDR1 SGDLS, CDR2 YYNGEE. The CDR3 is CASSVSGSDTQYF. CDR3 bases: TGTGCCAGCAGCGTATCGGGGTCAGATACGCAGTATTTT.

The chain employs TRBV20-1 and TRBJ2-7; possibly TRBD1 for D (6 bases). The CDR3 has 12 residues. Trimming left V 3 bases short and J 6 bases short, with 12 bases between. Germline CDR1 reads DFQATT; CDR2 reads SNEGSKA (reference sequence). DNA of the CDR3: TGCAGTGCTAGGGTAACAGGGATCGAGCAGTACTTC. This translates into CSARVTGIEQYF.